These 3 T cell receptor beta chains share one sample of origin, sequenced in a study of regulatory T cells in long-lasting Graves disease. Described time point: newly diagnosed GD, antithyroid drugs for less than 3 months. PBMC-extracted RNA yielded the TCR library. The TCR beta library used iRepertoire HTBI primers with Arm-PCR amplification of CDR3. In TCRdb, the multiplex PCR reads were re-called with MiXCR into one record per CDR3 protein. The table shows about 610,000 distinct CDR3 sequences, with approximately 16% occurring only once. These data are also associated with another study on T cells in Graves' hyperthyroidism and ophthalmopathy.

The sample in question was peripheral blood mononuclear cells (PBMCs), obtained at new diagnosis, from a patient treated with antithyroid drugs. The receptors were gathered from a man in his late teens or twenties with Graves disease.

This clonotype turned up a few times. This rearrangement joins TRBV6-1 to TRBJ1-3; D perhaps matches TRBD1 (6 bases). V was cut by 1 base and J by 6 bases, with 25 bases left in between. The CDR3 sequence is 19 residues long. Germline V gene lookup returns CDR1 MNHNS and CDR2 SASEGT. CDR3 amino acids: CASSEGEHRVYLGENTIYF. The DNA for the CDR3 is TGTGCCAGCAGTGAAGGAGAGCACAGGGTGTATCTTGGCGAAAACACCATATATTTT.

This clonotype was seen only a few times. J is TRBJ1-2 and V is TRBV11-2; D ambiguous. Trimming removed 1 base at V and 3 bases at J, with 15 bases between. Germline-derived CDR1 and CDR2 are SGHAT and FQNNGV. The CDR3 loop spans 16 amino acids. The CDR3 bases are TGTGCCAGCAGCTTAGCCCCCGGCCCGGGAGACTATGGCTACACCTTC. It codes for CASSLAPGPGDYGYTF.

This clonotype was observed at least ten times. This chain links TRBV7-3 with TRBJ2-3; TRBD2 might be the D (5 bases). The V and J ends lost 1 base and 1 base respectively, with 9 bases between them. This CDR3 spans 15 amino acids. Germline V gene sequence: CDR1 SGHTA, CDR2 FQGTGA. The CDR3: CASSLSPAGTDTQYF. In DNA, the CDR3 is TGTGCCAGCAGCTTAAGCCCAGCGGGCACAGATACGCAGTATTTT.